This is a list of T cell receptor beta chains from one sample in a study of CD8 T cells in ankylosing spondylitis. TCRdb analysed the 5' RACE reads with MiXCR anew, one entry per CDR3 protein. The repertoire holds some 130,000 distinct CDR3 sequences, more than 5.5% seen once, with about an eighth in the top ten. Sequenced: blood, either unsorted or a sorted T cell fraction (not recorded which). Receptor source: a female donor with ankylosing spondylitis or in good health (not recorded which). CDR3s include the opening cysteine and the closing phenylalanine or tryptophan. Each record gives: D gene, clone size, V gene, J gene, CDR3 protein, CDR3 DNA. The D gene is left open where the match is weak. A row's size may be missing; if present it is once, few, many or a size class.

-	few	TRBV30	TRBJ1-3	CAWEGLGSGNTIYF	TGTGCCTGGGAGGGTTTAGGTTCTGGAAACACCATATATTTT
-	many	TRBV20-1	TRBJ1-3	CSARQGASSGNTIYF	TGCAGTGCTAGACAGGGAGCTAGTTCTGGAAACACCATATATTTT
-	-	TRBV6-1	TRBJ2-4	CASSETLGDIQYF	TGTGCCAGTTCCGAGACCCTCGGAGACATTCAGTACTTC
-	many	TRBV5-1	TRBJ1-2	CASSLMGQVGYTF	TGCGCCAGCAGCTTGATGGGGCAGGTTGGCTACACCTTC
TRBD1	few	TRBV2	TRBJ2-7	CASRTGVPYEQYF	TGTGCCAGCAGAACAGGGGTTCCCTACGAGCAGTACTTC
-	many	TRBV4-2	TRBJ2-7	CASSQGGRELLQYF	TGTGCCAGCAGCCAAGGGGGCAGGGAACTACTGCAGTACTTC
TRBD1	many	TRBV7-2	TRBJ1-5	CASSLKVRGNQPQHF	TGTGCCAGCAGCTTAAAAGTCAGGGGGAATCAGCCCCAGCATTTT
-	-	TRBV19	TRBJ2-7	CASSGGGRLTYEQYF	TGTGCCAGTAGTGGGGGAGGACGCCTTACCTACGAGCAGTACTTC
-	few	TRBV7-2	TRBJ1-1	CASSLNLLSGTEAFF	TGTGCCAGCAGCTTAAACCTCCTGTCGGGCACTGAAGCTTTCTTT
TRBD1	many	TRBV5-6	TRBJ2-5	CASSWGTEETQYF	TGTGCCAGCAGCTGGGGGACAGAAGAGACCCAGTACTTC
-	many	TRBV6-5	TRBJ2-2	CASSYLRPGVSTGELFF	TGTGCCAGCAGTTACCTACGACCAGGAGTTAGCACCGGGGAGCTGTTTTTT
-	many	TRBV20-1	TRBJ1-2	CSAPQRTANYGYTF	TGCAGTGCTCCCCAACGGACGGCTAACTATGGCTACACCTTC
-	many	TRBV5-1	TRBJ2-1	CASSPEVGVNEQFF	TGCGCCAGCAGCCCCGAGGTAGGGGTTAATGAGCAGTTCTTC
TRBD1	many	TRBV6-1	TRBJ1-4	CASSEVPGTGYNSFREKLFF	TGTGCCAGCAGTGAAGTACCCGGGACAGGGTATAATAGTTTCCGTGAAAAACTGTTTTTT
-	many	TRBV6-1	TRBJ2-7	CASSEGTAYEQYF	TGTGCCAGCAGTGAAGGTACGGCCTACGAGCAGTACTTC
-	many	TRBV6-1	TRBJ1-5	CASKVRVGQPQHF	TGTGCCAGCAAGGTCAGAGTGGGGCAGCCCCAGCATTTT
TRBD2	many	TRBV5-5	TRBJ2-3	CASSLGSGVTTDTQYF	TGTGCCAGCAGCTTGGGTAGCGGGGTGACCACAGATACGCAGTATTTT
-	many	TRBV20-1	TRBJ2-7	CSAGGGDLSYEQYF	TGCAGTGCCGGGGGCGGGGACCTCTCCTACGAGCAGTACTTC
-	many	TRBV4-2	TRBJ1-2	CASSQERNWNYGYTF	TGTGCCAGCAGCCAAGAACGCAACTGGAACTATGGCTACACCTTC
-	many	TRBV5-1	TRBJ2-5	CASSLGMADQETQYF	TGCGCCAGCAGCTTGGGTATGGCCGACCAAGAGACCCAGTACTTC
-	many	TRBV12-3/TRBV12-4	TRBJ1-1	CASSPRPGADTEAFF	TGTGCCAGCAGTCCTCGTCCGGGGGCGGACACTGAAGCTTTCTTT
-	many	TRBV2	TRBJ2-3	CASSQVGPALTDTQYF	TGTGCCAGCAGTCAGGTGGGACCCGCTCTCACAGATACGCAGTATTTT
-	many	TRBV27	TRBJ2-3	CASSRGPGLATDTQYF	TGTGCCAGCAGCCGCGGCCCGGGACTGGCGACAGATACGCAGTATTTT
TRBD2	few	TRBV18	TRBJ2-3	CASSSTLAGGPTDTQYF	TGTGCCAGCTCATCAACCTTAGCGGGGGGGCCAACAGATACGCAGTATTTT
-	many	TRBV28	TRBJ2-2	CAYSRAPTGELFF	TGTGCGTACTCCCGGGCCCCCACCGGGGAGCTGTTTTTT
TRBD1	many	TRBV12-3/TRBV12-4	TRBJ1-4	CASSLGRDRGLLKLFF	TGTGCCAGCAGTTTGGGAAGGGACAGGGGGCTCCTAAAACTGTTTTTT
TRBD1	many	TRBV19	TRBJ2-3	CASKKTGQGVDTQYF	TGTGCCAGTAAAAAGACGGGACAGGGAGTAGATACGCAGTATTTT
TRBD2	few	TRBV7-9	TRBJ2-7	CASSWDGERDPYEQYF	TGTGCCAGCAGCTGGGACGGGGAGCGGGACCCCTACGAGCAGTACTTC
-	many	TRBV11-2	TRBJ2-6	CASSFIRRDTSGANVLTF	TGTGCCAGCAGTTTTATTCGACGGGACACCTCTGGGGCCAACGTCCTGACTTTC
TRBD2	-	TRBV7-2	TRBJ2-3	CASSLRTRWDTQYF	TGTGCCAGCAGCCTACGGACTAGATGGGATACGCAGTATTTT
-	many	TRBV5-1	TRBJ2-2	CASSLVGTATGELFF	TGCGCCAGCAGCTTGGTTGGGACGGCCACCGGGGAGCTGTTTTTT
TRBD1	few	TRBV19	TRBJ2-2	CASMGRQGGTGELFF	TGTGCCAGTATGGGTCGACAGGGCGGCACCGGGGAGCTGTTTTTT
-	many	TRBV28	TRBJ2-5	CASSSERTAAETQYF	TGTGCCAGCAGTTCGGAAAGGACCGCCGCAGAGACCCAGTACTTC
TRBD1	few	TRBV2	TRBJ2-5	CASSGGQAETQYF	TGTGCCAGCAGTGGGGGACAGGCAGAGACCCAGTACTTC
TRBD1	many	TRBV3-1	TRBJ2-1	CASSLSTGTYNEQFF	TGTGCCAGCAGCCTGTCGACAGGGACCTACAATGAGCAGTTCTTC
TRBD1	many	TRBV5-1	TRBJ2-7	CASSLQTGYYEQYF	TGCGCCAGCAGCTTGCAGACAGGGTACTACGAGCAGTACTTC